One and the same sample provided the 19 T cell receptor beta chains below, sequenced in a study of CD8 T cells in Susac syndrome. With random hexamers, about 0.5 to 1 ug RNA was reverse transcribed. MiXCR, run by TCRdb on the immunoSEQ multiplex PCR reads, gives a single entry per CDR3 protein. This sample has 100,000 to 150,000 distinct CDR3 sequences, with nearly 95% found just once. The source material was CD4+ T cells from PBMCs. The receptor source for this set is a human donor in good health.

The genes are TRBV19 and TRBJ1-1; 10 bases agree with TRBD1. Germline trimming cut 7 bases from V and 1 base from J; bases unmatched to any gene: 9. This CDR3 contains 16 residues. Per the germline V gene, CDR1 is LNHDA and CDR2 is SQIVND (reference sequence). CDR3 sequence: CASNPGQGISNTEAFF. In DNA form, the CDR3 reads TGTGCCAGTAACCCGGGACAGGGGATTTCGAACACTGAAGCTTTCTTT.

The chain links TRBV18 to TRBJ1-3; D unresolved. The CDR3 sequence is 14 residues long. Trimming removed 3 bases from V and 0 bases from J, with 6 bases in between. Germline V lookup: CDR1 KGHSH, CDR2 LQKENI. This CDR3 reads CASSPDYSGNTIYF. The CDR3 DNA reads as TGTGCCAGCTCACCCGATTACTCTGGAAACACCATATATTTT.

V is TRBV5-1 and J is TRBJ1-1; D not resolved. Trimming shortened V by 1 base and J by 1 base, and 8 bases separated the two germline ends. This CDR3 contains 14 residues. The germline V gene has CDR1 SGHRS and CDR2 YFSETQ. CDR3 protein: CASSLNVENTEAFF. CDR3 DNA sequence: TGCGCCAGCAGCTTGAACGTAGAGAACACTGAAGCTTTCTTT.

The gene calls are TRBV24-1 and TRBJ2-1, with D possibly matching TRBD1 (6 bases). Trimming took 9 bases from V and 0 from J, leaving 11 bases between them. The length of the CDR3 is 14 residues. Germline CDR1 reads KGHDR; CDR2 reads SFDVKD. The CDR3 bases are TGTGCCACCTCTACAGGGAGCTCCTACAATGAGCAGTTCTTC. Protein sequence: CATSTGSSYNEQFF.

The CDR3 region has the DNA TGTGCCAGCAGATTACAGCAACCTGGAGAGACCCAGTACTTC. Residues: CASRLQQPGETQYF. V is TRBV12-3 or TRBV12-4 and J is TRBJ2-5, with D unclear. V dropped 6 bases and J dropped 4 bases, with 15 bases sitting between them. The CDR3 spans 14 residues.

CDR3 sequence: CASSLSRLAVRDTQYF. The CDR3 DNA reads as TGTGCCAGCAGCTTATCAAGACTAGCGGTCAGGGATACGCAGTATTTT. The rearrangement joins TRBV7-2 to TRBJ2-3; 9 nucleotides agree with TRBD2. Germline CDR1 reads SGHTA; CDR2 reads FQGNSA. V was pared by 2 bases and J by 6 bases, with 9 bases of the junction left unmatched. The CDR3 spans 16 residues.

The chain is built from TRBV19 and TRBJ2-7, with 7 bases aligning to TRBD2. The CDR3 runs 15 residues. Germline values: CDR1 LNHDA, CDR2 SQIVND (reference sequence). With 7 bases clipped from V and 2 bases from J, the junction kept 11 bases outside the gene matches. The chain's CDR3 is CASKSLSSGTYEQYF. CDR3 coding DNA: TGTGCCAGTAAGTCTTTGTCTAGCGGAACCTACGAGCAGTACTTC.

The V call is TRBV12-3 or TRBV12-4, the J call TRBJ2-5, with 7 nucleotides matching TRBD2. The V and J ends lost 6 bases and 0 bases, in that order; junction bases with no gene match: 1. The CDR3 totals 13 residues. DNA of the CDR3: TGTGCCAGCAGCCTAGCGGACCAAGAGACCCAGTACTTC. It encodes CASSLADQETQYF.

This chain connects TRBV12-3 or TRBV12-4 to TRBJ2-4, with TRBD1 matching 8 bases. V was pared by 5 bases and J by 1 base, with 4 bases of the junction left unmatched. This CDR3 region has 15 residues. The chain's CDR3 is CASSRQGAAKNIQYF. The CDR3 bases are TGTGCCAGCAGTCGCCAGGGGGCTGCCAAAAACATTCAGTACTTC.

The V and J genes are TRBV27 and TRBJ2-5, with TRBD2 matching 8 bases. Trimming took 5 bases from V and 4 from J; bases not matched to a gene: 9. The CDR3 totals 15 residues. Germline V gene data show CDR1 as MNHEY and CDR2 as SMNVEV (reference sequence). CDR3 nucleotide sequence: TGTGCCAGCAGTGCTGGACCCGCGGGGGGAGAGACCCAGTACTTC. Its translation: CASSAGPAGGETQYF.

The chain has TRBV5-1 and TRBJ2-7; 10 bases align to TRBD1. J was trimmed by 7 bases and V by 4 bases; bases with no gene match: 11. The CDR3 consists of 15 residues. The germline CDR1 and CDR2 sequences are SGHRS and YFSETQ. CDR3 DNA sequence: TGCGCCAGCAGCCACCGGACAGGGGGACAGGGTGAGCAGTACTTC. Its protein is CASSHRTGGQGEQYF.

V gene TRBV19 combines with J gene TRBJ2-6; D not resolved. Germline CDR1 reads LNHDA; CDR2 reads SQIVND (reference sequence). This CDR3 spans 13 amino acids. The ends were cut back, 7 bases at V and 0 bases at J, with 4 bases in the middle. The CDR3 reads CASNLSGANVLTF. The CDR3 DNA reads TGTGCCAGTAACCTCTCTGGGGCCAACGTCCTGACTTTC. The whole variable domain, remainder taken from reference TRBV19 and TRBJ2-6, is DGGITQSPKYLFRKEGQNVTLSCEQNLNHDAMYWYRQDPGQGLRLIYYSQIVNDFQKGDIAEGYSVSREKKESFPLTVTSAQKNPTAFYLCASNLSGANVLTFGAGSRLTVL.

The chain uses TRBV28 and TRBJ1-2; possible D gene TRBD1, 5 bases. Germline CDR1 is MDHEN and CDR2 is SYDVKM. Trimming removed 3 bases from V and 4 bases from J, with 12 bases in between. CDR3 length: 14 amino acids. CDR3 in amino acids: CASSFPQGVYGYTF. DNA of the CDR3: TGTGCCAGCAGTTTCCCCCAGGGAGTCTATGGCTACACCTTC.

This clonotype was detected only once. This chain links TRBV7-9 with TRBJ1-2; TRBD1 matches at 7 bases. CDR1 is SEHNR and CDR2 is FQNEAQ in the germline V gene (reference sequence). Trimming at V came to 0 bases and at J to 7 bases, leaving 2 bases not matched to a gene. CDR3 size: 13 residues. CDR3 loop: CASSLAQGVGYTF. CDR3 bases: TGTGCCAGCAGCTTAGCCCAGGGGGTTGGCTACACCTTC.

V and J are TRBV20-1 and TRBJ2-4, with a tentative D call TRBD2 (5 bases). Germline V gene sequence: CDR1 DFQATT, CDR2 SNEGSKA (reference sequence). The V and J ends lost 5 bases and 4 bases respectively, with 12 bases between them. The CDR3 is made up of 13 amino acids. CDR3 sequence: CSAPVSGKNIQYF. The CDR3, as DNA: TGCAGTGCTCCTGTATCGGGGAAAAACATTCAGTACTTC.

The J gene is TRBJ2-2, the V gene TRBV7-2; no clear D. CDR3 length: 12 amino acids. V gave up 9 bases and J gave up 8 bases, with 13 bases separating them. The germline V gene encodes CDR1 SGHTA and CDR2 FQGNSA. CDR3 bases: TGTGCCAGTCAGCGAGGTCCGGGGGAGCTGTTTTTT. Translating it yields CASQRGPGELFF.

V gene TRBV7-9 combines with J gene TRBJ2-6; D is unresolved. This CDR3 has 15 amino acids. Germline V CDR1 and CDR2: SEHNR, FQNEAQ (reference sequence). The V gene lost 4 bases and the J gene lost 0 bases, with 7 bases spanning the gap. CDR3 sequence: CASSSAFSGANVLTF. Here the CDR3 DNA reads TGTGCCAGCAGCTCGGCCTTCTCTGGGGCCAACGTCCTGACTTTC. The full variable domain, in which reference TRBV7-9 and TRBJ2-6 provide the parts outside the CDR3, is DTGVSQNPRHKITKRGQNVTFRCDPISEHNRLYWYRQTLGQGPEFLTYFQNEAQLEKSRLLSDRFSAERPKGSFSTLEIQRTEQGDSAMYLCASSSAFSGANVLTFGAGSRLTVL.

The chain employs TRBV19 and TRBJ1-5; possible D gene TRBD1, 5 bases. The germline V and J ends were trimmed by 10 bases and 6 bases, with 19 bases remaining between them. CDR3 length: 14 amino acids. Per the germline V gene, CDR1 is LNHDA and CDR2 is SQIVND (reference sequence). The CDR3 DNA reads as TGTGCCACTCGGGGGGTTGGGGCAATTCAGCCCCAGCATTTT. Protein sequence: CATRGVGAIQPQHF. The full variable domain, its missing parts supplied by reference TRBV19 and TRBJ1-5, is DGGITQSPKYLFRKEGQNVTLSCEQNLNHDAMYWYRQDPGQGLRLIYYSQIVNDFQKGDIAEGYSVSREKKESFPLTVTSAQKNPTAFYLCATRGVGAIQPQHFGDGTRLSIL.

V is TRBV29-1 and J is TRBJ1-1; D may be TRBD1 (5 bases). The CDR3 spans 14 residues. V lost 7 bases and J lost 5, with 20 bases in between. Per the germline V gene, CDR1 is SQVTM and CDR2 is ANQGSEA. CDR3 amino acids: CSGLRDPGVTEAFF. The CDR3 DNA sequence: TGCAGCGGCCTCCGGGACCCGGGAGTTACTGAAGCTTTCTTT.